Listed here are 11 T cell receptor beta chains from one sample, sequenced in a study of cytomegalovirus exposure and HLA in healthy donors. Researchers ran the PCR with 60 Vbeta and 13 Jbeta primers. TCRdb's table, derived via immunoSEQ multiplex PCR, lists solely in-frame clones and lacks some. This repertoire includes roughly 75,000 clones. Material for sequencing was PBMCs. All receptors derive from a boy aged 5-17 years in good health and CMV-seronegative.

The chain links TRBV18 to TRBJ2-6; D not certain. Deletions cut 8 bases from V and 0 bases from J, with 20 bases between. The germline V gene encodes CDR1 KGHSH and CDR2 LQKENI. This CDR3 contains 18 residues. The CDR3 region has the DNA TGTGCCAGCACTGCGTTGGAAATGAGAGGCTCTGGGGCCAACGTCCTGACTTTC. Protein: CASTALEMRGSGANVLTF. The full variable domain, with the rest looked up from reference TRBV18 and TRBJ2-6, is NAGVMQNPRHLVRRRGQEARLRCSPMKGHSHVYWYRQLPEEGLKFMVYLQKENIIDESGMPKERFSAEFPKEGPSILRIQQVVRGDSAAYFCASTALEMRGSGANVLTFGAGSRLTVL.

This chain links TRBV27 with TRBJ1-1; D is perhaps TRBD1 (6 bases). The germline gives CDR1 MNHEY, CDR2 SMNVEV (reference sequence). The CDR3 contains 16 residues. Trimming took off 3 bases at V and 1 base at J, with 15 bases between the two ends. CDR3 nucleotide sequence: TGTGCCAGCAGTTTTAGCCCCCCGACAGGGAACACTGAAGCTTTCTTT. Translating gives CASSFSPPTGNTEAFF.

The V gene is TRBV28, the J gene TRBJ1-4; possibly TRBD1 for D (6 bases). Trimming shortened V by 6 bases and J by 0 bases, and 14 bases separated the two germline ends. The CDR3 contains 16 residues. Germline CDR1 is MDHEN and CDR2 is SYDVKM. The CDR3 spells CASRGGPRATNEKLFF. DNA of the CDR3: TGTGCCAGCAGGGGGGGGCCCAGAGCAACTAATGAAAAACTGTTTTTT.

The CDR3 protein is CASIGLAGGVRPDNEQFF. CDR3 coding DNA: TGTGCCAGTATTGGACTAGCGGGAGGAGTTAGACCCGACAATGAGCAGTTCTTC. V is TRBV11-2 and J is TRBJ2-1; TRBD2 matches at 14 bases. J was trimmed by 5 bases and V by 9 bases; bases with no gene match: 15. Looked up from germline, CDR1 is SGHAT and CDR2 is FQNNGV. The CDR3 has 18 residues.

The chain recombines TRBV19 with TRBJ1-1; TRBD1 matches at 7 bases. The CDR3 sequence is 16 residues long. Germline V gene lookup returns CDR1 LNHDA and CDR2 SQIVND (reference sequence). V shed 5 bases and J 6 bases; nucleotides not matched to a gene: 15. The DNA of the CDR3 is TGTGCCAGTAGTGACGGGACAGTTTTAAGTCGTTCTGAAGCTTTCTTT. It codes for CASSDGTVLSRSEAFF. Based on the CDR3 plus reference TRBV19 and TRBJ1-1, the full variable domain is DGGITQSPKYLFRKEGQNVTLSCEQNLNHDAMYWYRQDPGQGLRLIYYSQIVNDFQKGDIAEGYSVSREKKESFPLTVTSAQKNPTAFYLCASSDGTVLSRSEAFFGQGTRLTVV.

The chain recombines TRBV19 with TRBJ2-3; no firm D call. Germline CDR1 is LNHDA and CDR2 is SQIVND (reference sequence). This CDR3 comprises 13 residues. Trimming shortened V by 3 bases and J by 6 bases, and 10 bases separated the two germline ends. CDR3 in amino acids: CASSIVVRDTQYF. Here the CDR3 DNA reads TGTGCCAGTAGTATCGTAGTCCGCGATACGCAGTATTTT.

The CDR3 nucleotides read TGTGCCATCAGTGACGGGCAGGGGGGCGATGAAGCTTTCTTT. Translation gives CAISDGQGGDEAFF. The chain links TRBV10-3 to TRBJ1-1; 7 positions match TRBD1. Germline-derived CDR1 and CDR2 are ENHRY and SYGVKD. This CDR3 comprises 14 residues. The V segment lost 3 bases and the J segment 7 bases; nucleotides outside the gene matches: 8.

The V call is TRBV6-6, the J call TRBJ2-5, with a weak D call TRBD2 (6 bases). V was shortened by 7 bases and J by 5 bases, with 17 bases between the two germline ends. The CDR3 is 14 residues long. Looked up from germline, CDR1 is MNHNY and CDR2 is SVGAGI (reference sequence). The CDR3 spells CASTAGTHRETQYF. CDR3 coding DNA: TGTGCCAGCACCGCCGGGACTCACAGGGAGACCCAGTACTTC.

This rearrangement joins TRBV14 to TRBJ1-1; maybe TRBD1 (6 bases). The CDR3 length is 16 residues. V was clipped by 4 bases and J by 0 bases, with 15 bases between them. Germline assignment: CDR1 SGHDN and CDR2 FVKESK. CDR3 loop: CASSPIQGHMNTEAFF. DNA for the CDR3: TGTGCCAGCAGCCCCATCCAGGGACACATGAACACTGAAGCTTTCTTT.

V usage is TRBV4-3 and J usage is TRBJ2-1; TRBD2 matches 8 bases. The ends lost 0 bases at V and 12 bases at J; junction bases unmatched: 13. From germline, CDR1 is LGHNA and CDR2 YSLEER. The CDR3 length is 16 residues. CDR3 sequence reads: CASSQDRKAGELGQFF. The CDR3 DNA reads as TGCGCCAGCAGCCAAGATCGTAAAGCGGGAGAGCTAGGGCAGTTCTTC.

J is TRBJ1-6 and V is TRBV5-1; 9 bases fit TRBD1. The CDR3 has 17 residues. The germline V gene encodes CDR1 SGHRS and CDR2 YFSETQ. V shed 0 bases, J shed 0 bases, and the junction held 1 base outside the gene matches. For the CDR3, the DNA is TGCGCCAGCAGCTTGGAGGACAGGGGCTCCTATAATTCACCCCTCCACTTT. Its translation: CASSLEDRGSYNSPLHF.